The next 3 T cell receptor beta chains were all read from a single sample in a study of cytomegalovirus exposure and HLA in healthy donors (dated by TCRdb to between 2016 and 2019). Library generation was performed with the immunoSEQ multiplex PCR assay. TCRdb stores this immuneACCESS table with in-frame sequences only. Part of the clones is absent; in the studies checked, under half of the shortfall reflects unresolved V genes, and no reason is known for the rest. The sample includes around 66,000 clones, with nearly 98% observed a single time. The ten largest clones capture around 1.6% of the sample. The sequenced sample consisted of PBMCs. The source of these receptors is a woman younger than 35 in good health and CMV-seropositive.

This clone is a singleton in its sample. The chain links TRBV28 to TRBJ1-3; 8 positions match TRBD1. The CDR3 length is 20 residues. CDR1 is MDHEN, CDR2 SYDVKM, per germline. V gave up 2 bases and J gave up 8 bases; unmatched junction bases: 23. The CDR3 loop reads CASSLGSFRPGGEYRDTIYF. The CDR3 region has the DNA TGTGCCAGCAGTTTAGGTTCCTTTCGTCCAGGGGGCGAGTATCGGGACACCATATATTTT.

The J gene is TRBJ2-1, the V gene TRBV19; 7 bases are shared with TRBD2. Germline-derived CDR1 and CDR2 are LNHDA and SQIVND (reference sequence). The CDR3 contains 16 residues. V was clipped by 5 bases and J by 7 bases; unmatched bases: 14. CDR3 protein: CASSPITGGLRNEQFF. CDR3 DNA: TGTGCCAGTAGTCCCATTACGGGAGGCCTCCGGAATGAGCAGTTCTTC.

The gene calls are TRBV27 and TRBJ2-3; a possible D gene is TRBD2 (6 bases). The CDR3 covers 16 residues. V was trimmed by 4 bases and J by 4 bases, leaving 18 bases between them. The germline V gene encodes CDR1 MNHEY and CDR2 SMNVEV (reference sequence). CDR3 DNA sequence: TGTGCCAGCAGTTATGACGGGACTCAAAGGGCAGATACGCAGTATTTT. Protein product: CASSYDGTQRADTQYF.